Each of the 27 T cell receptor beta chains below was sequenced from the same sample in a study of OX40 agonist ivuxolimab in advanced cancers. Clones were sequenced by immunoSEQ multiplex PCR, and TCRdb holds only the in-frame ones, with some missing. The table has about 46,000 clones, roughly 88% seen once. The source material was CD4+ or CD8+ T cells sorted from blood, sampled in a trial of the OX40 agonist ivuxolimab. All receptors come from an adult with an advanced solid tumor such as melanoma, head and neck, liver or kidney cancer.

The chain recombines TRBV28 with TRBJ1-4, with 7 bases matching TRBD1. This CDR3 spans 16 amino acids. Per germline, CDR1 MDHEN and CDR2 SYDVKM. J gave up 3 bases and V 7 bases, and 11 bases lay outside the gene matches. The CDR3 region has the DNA TGTGCCAGCACCCGGGGAGGGGGCTGGGCTAATGAAAAACTGTTTTTT. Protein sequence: CASTRGGGWANEKLFF.

The CDR3 DNA is TGTGCCAGCAACCGGGGTTTGAGGGACTATGGCTACACCTTC. Residues: CASNRGLRDYGYTF. This chain uses TRBV6-5 with TRBJ1-2; D is undetermined. The CDR3 length is 14 residues. Trimming stripped 7 bases from V and 3 bases from J, with 15 bases between. The germline V gene encodes CDR1 MNHEY and CDR2 SVGAGI.

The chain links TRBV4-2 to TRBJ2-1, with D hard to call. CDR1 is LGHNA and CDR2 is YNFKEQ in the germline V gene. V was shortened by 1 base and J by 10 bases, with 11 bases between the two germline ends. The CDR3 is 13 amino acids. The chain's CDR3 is CASSQGDGGEQFF. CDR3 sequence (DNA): TGTGCCAGCAGCCAAGGTGATGGTGGCGAGCAGTTCTTC.

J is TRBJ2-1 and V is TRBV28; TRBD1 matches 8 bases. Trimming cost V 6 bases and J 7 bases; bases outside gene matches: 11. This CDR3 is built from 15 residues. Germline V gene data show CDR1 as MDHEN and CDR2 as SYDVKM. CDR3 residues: CASSPPGQGWNEQFF. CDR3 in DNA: TGTGCCAGCAGCCCGCCCGGACAGGGTTGGAATGAGCAGTTCTTC. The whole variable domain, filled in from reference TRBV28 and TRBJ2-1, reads DVKVTQSSRYLVKRTGEKVFLECVQDMDHENMFWYRQDPGLGLRLIYFSYDVKMKEKGDIPEGYSVSREKKERFSLILESASTNQTSMYLCASSPPGQGWNEQFFGPGTRLTVL.

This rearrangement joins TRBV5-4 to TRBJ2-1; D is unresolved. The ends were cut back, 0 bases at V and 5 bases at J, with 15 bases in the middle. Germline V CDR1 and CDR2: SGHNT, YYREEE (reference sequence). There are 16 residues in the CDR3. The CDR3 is CASSLALGSRNNEQFF. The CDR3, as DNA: TGTGCCAGCAGCTTGGCCCTGGGGTCGAGAAACAATGAGCAGTTCTTC.

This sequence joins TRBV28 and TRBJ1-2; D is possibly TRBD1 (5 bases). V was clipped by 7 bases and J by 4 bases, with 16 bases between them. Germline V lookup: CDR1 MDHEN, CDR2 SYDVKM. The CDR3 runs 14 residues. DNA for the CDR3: TGTGCCAGCACCCGGACAACGGCAGCCTATGGCTACACCTTC. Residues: CASTRTTAAYGYTF.

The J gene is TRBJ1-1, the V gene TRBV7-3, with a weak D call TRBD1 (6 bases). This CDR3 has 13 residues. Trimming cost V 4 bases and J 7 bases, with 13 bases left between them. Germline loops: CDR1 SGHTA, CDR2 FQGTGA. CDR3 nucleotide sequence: TGTGCCAGCAGCTCCAGGGGCTTGAGTGAAGCTTTCTTT. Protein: CASSSRGLSEAFF.

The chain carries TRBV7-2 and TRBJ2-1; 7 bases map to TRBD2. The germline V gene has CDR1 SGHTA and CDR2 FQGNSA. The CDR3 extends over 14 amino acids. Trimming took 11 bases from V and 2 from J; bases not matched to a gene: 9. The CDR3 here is CAVLAGFTYNEQFF. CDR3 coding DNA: TGTGCCGTCTTAGCGGGTTTTACCTACAATGAGCAGTTCTTC.

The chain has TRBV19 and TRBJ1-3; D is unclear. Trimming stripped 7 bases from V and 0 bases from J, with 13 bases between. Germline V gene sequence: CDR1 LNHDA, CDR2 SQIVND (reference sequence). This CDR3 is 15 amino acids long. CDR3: CASNRDSGSGNTIYF. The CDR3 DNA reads TGTGCCAGTAACCGCGACTCCGGCTCTGGAAACACCATATATTTT.

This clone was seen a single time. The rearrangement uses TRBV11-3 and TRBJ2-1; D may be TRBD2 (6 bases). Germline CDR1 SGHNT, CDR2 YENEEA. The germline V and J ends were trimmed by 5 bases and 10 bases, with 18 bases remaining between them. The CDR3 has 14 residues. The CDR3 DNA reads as TGTGCCAGCAGCCGTAGCGGAAAGACAGAAGAGCAGTTCTTC. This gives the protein CASSRSGKTEEQFF.

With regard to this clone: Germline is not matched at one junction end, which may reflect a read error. This CDR3 is CASSPAFQETQYF. The DNA of the CDR3 is TGTGCTAGCAGCCCCGCGTTCCAAGAGACCCAGTACTTC. The chain combines TRBV7-7 with TRBJ2-5; D is unclear. Germline CDR1 is SSHAT and CDR2 is FNYEAQ (reference sequence). This CDR3 comprises 13 residues.

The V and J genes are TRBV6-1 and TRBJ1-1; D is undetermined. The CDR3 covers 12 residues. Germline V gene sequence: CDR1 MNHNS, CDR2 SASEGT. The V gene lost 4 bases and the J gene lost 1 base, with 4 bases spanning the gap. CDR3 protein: CASSAQNTEAFF. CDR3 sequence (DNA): TGTGCCAGCAGTGCACAGAACACTGAAGCTTTCTTT.

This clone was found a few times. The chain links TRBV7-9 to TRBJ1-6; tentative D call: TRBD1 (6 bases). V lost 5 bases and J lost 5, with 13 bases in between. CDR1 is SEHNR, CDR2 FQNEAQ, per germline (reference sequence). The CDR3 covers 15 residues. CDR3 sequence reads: CASSLGQRNNSPLHF. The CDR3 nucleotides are TGTGCCAGCAGCCTCGGACAGCGCAATAATTCACCCCTCCACTTT.

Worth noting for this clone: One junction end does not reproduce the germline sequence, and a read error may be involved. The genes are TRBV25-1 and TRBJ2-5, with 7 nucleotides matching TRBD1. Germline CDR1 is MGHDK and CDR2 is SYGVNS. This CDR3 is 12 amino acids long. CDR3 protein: CASSGGSGQRDF. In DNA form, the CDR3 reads TGTGCCAGCAGTGGAGGGTCGGGACAGAGAGACTTC.

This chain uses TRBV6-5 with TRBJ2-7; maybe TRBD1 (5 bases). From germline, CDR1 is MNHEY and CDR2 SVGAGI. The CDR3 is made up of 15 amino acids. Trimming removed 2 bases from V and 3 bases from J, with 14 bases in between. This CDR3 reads CASSYLPGNIYEQYF. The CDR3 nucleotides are TGTGCCAGCAGTTACCTGCCAGGGAATATCTACGAGCAGTACTTC.

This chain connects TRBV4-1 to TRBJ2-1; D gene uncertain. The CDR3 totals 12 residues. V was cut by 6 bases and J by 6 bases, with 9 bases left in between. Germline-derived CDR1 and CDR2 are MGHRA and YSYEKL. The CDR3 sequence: CASRSFGNEQFF. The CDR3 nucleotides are TGCGCCAGCAGATCCTTCGGCAATGAGCAGTTCTTC.

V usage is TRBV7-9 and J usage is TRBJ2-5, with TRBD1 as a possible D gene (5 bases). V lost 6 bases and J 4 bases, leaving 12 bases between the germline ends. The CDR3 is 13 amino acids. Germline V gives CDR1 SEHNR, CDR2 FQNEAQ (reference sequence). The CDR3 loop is CASRLSQGETQYF. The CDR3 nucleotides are TGTGCCAGCAGGCTATCGCAGGGAGAGACCCAGTACTTC.

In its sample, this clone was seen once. Written as DNA, the CDR3 is TGTGCCAGTAGTGGGCGACAGGGGGGCGCCTACAATGAGCAGTTCTTC. This sequence encodes CASSGRQGGAYNEQFF. The genes are TRBV19 and TRBJ2-1, with 9 positions matching TRBD1. Germline CDR1 is LNHDA and CDR2 is SQIVND (reference sequence). Trimming at V came to 5 bases and at J to 2 bases, leaving 7 bases not matched to a gene. This CDR3 has 16 amino acids.

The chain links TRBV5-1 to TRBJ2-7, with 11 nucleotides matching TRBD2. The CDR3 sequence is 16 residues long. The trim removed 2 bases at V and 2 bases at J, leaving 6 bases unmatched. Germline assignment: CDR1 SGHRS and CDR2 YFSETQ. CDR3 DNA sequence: TGCGCCAGCAGCTTAAAACTAGCGGGGGAGGCCTACGAGCAGTACTTC. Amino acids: CASSLKLAGEAYEQYF. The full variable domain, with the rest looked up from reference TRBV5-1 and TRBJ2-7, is KAGVTQTPRYLIKTRGQQVTLSCSPISGHRSVSWYQQTPGQGLQFLFEYFSETQRNKGNFPGRFSGRQFSNSRSEMNVSTLELGDSALYLCASSLKLAGEAYEQYFGPGTRLTVT.

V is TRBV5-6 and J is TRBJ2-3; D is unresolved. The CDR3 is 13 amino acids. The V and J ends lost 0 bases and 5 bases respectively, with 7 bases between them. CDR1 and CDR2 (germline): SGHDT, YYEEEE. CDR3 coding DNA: TGTGCCAGCAGCTTGGCCGACGGAGATACGCAGTATTTT. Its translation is CASSLADGDTQYF.

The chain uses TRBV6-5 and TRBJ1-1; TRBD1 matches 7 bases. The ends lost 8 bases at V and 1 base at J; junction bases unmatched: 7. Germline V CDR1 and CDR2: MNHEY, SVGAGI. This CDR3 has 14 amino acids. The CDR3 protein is CASQVSGGNTEAFF. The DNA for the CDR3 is TGTGCCAGCCAAGTATCAGGGGGGAACACTGAAGCTTTCTTT.

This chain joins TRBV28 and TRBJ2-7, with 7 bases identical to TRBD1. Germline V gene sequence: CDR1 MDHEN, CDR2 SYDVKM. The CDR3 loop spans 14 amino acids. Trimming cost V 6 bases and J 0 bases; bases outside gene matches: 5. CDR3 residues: CASRPGQSSYEQYF. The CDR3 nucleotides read TGTGCCAGCAGGCCGGGACAGAGCTCCTACGAGCAGTACTTC.

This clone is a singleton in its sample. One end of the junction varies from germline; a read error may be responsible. The DNA for the CDR3 is TGTGCCAGCACTAGGTGGAGGAGTTTC. Translated: CASTRWRSF. This sequence joins TRBV27 and TRBJ2-7, with D tentatively TRBD2 (5 bases). This CDR3 has 9 residues. CDR1 MNHEY and CDR2 SMNVEV come from the germline V gene (reference sequence).

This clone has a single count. The chain's CDR3 is CASSPLGNTEAFF. The CDR3, as DNA: TGTGCCAGCAGCCCCCTCGGGAACACTGAAGCTTTCTTT. The chain links TRBV28 to TRBJ1-1; D is unclear. The length of the CDR3 is 13 residues. The V end was cut by 6 bases, the J end by 1 base, with 9 bases between. Germline V gene lookup returns CDR1 MDHEN and CDR2 SYDVKM.

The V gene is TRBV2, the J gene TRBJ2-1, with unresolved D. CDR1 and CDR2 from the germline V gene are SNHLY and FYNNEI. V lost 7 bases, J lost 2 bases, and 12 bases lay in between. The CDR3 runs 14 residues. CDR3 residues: CASTPKGPYNEQFF. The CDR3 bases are TGTGCCAGCACCCCGAAGGGCCCCTACAATGAGCAGTTCTTC.

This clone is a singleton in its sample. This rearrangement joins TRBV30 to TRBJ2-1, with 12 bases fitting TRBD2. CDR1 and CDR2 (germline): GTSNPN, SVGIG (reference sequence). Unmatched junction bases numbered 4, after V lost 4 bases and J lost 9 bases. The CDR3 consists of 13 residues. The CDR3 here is CAWNLAGGGEQFF. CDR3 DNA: TGTGCCTGGAATCTAGCGGGAGGGGGTGAGCAGTTCTTC.

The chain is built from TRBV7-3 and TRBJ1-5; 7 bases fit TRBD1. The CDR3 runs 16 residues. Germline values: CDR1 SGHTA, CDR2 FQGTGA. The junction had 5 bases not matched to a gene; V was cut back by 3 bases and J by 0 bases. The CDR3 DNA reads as TGTGCCAGCAGCTTCTGGACAGGCCCTAGCAATCAGCCCCAGCATTTT. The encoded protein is CASSFWTGPSNQPQHF.